These 8 T cell receptor gamma chains originate from one sample sequenced in a study of gamma delta lymphoproliferative disorders and STAT genes (dated by TCRdb to 2016 to 2018). The method behind the library was multiplex PCR. The sequencing machine was an Illumina MiSeq. TCRdb called clones afresh from the public reads with CATT; identical DNA rows were later merged. This sample has 1,000 to 1,500 gamma-chain clones in its table, and about 12% of those were observed once. The ten largest clones represent 17% of the sample. For both patients and controls, peripheral blood mononuclear cells were isolated, and the genomic DNA from these cells was used for TCR sequencing. The sample comprised blood. These receptors were obtained from a human donor in good health.

By share, this clone counts as large (0.1 to 1%). This chain uses TRGV10 with TRGJP2. TCRdb offers no J gene call, so here the DNA was matched to germline to obtain one. TRGV10 is an ORF; its function is uncertain. This CDR3 comprises 14 residues. The ends lost 8 bases at V and 2 bases at J; junction bases unmatched: 6. The CDR3 sequence: CAAWGLSSDWIKTF. CDR3 nucleotide sequence: TGTGCTGCGTGGGGTCTAAGTAGTGATTGGATCAAGACGTTT.

On this clone: No DNA is shown, since the ends of the CDR3 on it are uncertain; the CDR3 is the one TCRdb lists. The V gene call reads TRGV10; no J gene was called. TRGV10 has ORF status, its function being uncertain. From its first to its last residue, the CDR3 has 27 amino acids. CDR3 amino acids: CAAWGIPLVGSRYLLKGLGFIVTSKTF.

This chain uses TRGV2 with TRGJP2. As TCRdb names no J gene, one was assigned here on the basis of a DNA match to germline. Germline V gene lookup returns CDR1 EGSNGY and CDR2 YDSYNSKV. The CDR3 totals 14 residues. With 5 bases clipped from V and 3 bases from J, the junction kept 6 bases outside the gene matches. The CDR3 sequence: CATWGAGSDWIKTF. The CDR3 DNA follows: TGTGCCACCTGGGGCGCCGGTAGTGATTGGATCAAGACGTTT.

This clone counts as medium-sized. The genes are TRGV8 and TRGJP2. No J segment appears in TCRdb, so it was assigned here by matching the sequence to germline. Germline V CDR1 and CDR2: VENAVY, YDSYNSRV. The CDR3 runs 14 residues. The junction had 9 bases not matched to a gene; V was cut back by 3 bases and J by 8 bases. The CDR3 DNA reads as TGTGCCACCTGGGATCGGTACGGGGATTGGATCAAGACGTTT. The encoded protein is CATWDRYGDWIKTF.

Sample share makes this clone medium-sized. Other nucleotide sequences in the sample specify the same CDR3. This chain uses TRGV9 with TRGJ1 or TRGJ2. The J gene comes from matching the DNA to germline here; TCRdb lacks it. The CDR3 runs 12 residues. Germline V gene sequence: CDR1 GITISATS, CDR2 ISYDGTV (reference sequence). Trimming took 1 base from V and 6 from J; bases not matched to a gene: 3. This CDR3 reads CALWEVGYKKLF. For the CDR3, the DNA is TGTGCCTTGTGGGAGGTAGGTTATAAGAAACTCTTT.

Of note for this clone: Its ends do not fully match the called genes, so a read error is possible. The V call is TRGV10, the J call TRGJP1. The J gene was missing in TCRdb and was found by matching the end of the DNA to germline. TRGV10 is an open reading frame, and its role is uncertain. The CDR3 has 12 amino acids. CDR3 nucleotides: TGCGCGGGATTTGTACCTGGTTGGTTCAAGATATTT. It codes for CAGFVPGWFKIF.

By frequency in the sample, this clone is medium-sized. This chain uses TRGV2 with TRGJ1 or TRGJ2. No J gene is reported in TCRdb; it was inferred here by comparing the DNA with germline. Germline lookup yields CDR1 EGSNGY and CDR2 YDSYNSKV. Unmatched junction bases numbered 4, after V lost 0 bases and J lost 2 bases. The CDR3 totals 14 residues. The CDR3 region is CATWDGPHYYKKLF. As DNA, the CDR3 is TGTGCCACCTGGGACGGGCCTCATTATTATAAGAAACTCTTT.

This clone is categorized as large. J is TRGJ1 or TRGJ2 and V is TRGV10. In the absence of a J gene in TCRdb, the DNA was matched to germline to assign it here. TRGV10 has ORF status, its function being uncertain. The ends lost 8 bases at V and 11 bases at J; junction bases unmatched: 13. This CDR3 has 12 amino acids. CDR3 in amino acids: CAAWDWVSEKLF. In DNA, the CDR3 is TGTGCTGCGTGGGATTGGGTATCCGAGAAACTCTTT.